Following are 30 T cell receptor beta chains from one sample sequenced in a study of blood T cell repertoires in COVID-19. Sequencing used immunoSEQ multiplex PCR; TCRdb keeps in-frame clones, though not all of them. The table shows 200,000 to 250,000 clones, with just over 85% occurring only once. Source material: peripheral blood. These receptors were obtained from a man aged 18 to 35 with active or convalescent COVID-19.

This chain connects TRBV4-3 to TRBJ1-1, with TRBD1 matching over 10 bases. Germline lookup yields CDR1 LGHNA and CDR2 YSLEER. J lost 0 bases, V lost 4 bases, and 11 bases had no gene match. This CDR3 region has 18 residues. CDR3 residues: CASSPSGTGVSMNTEAFF. In DNA, the CDR3 is TGCGCCAGCAGCCCTTCCGGGACAGGGGTTTCAATGAACACTGAAGCTTTCTTT.

The rearrangement links TRBV5-1 to TRBJ1-1, with D possibly matching TRBD1 (5 bases). Trimming took off 0 bases at V and 3 bases at J, with 6 bases between the two ends. The CDR3 runs 13 residues. Germline V gene data show CDR1 as SGHRS and CDR2 as YFSETQ. CDR3 DNA sequence: TGCGCCAGCAGCTTGGCAGGGTACACTGAAGCTTTCTTT. Translation: CASSLAGYTEAFF. Full variable domain (rest looked up from reference TRBV5-1 and TRBJ1-1): KAGVTQTPRYLIKTRGQQVTLSCSPISGHRSVSWYQQTPGQGLQFLFEYFSETQRNKGNFPGRFSGRQFSNSRSEMNVSTLELGDSALYLCASSLAGYTEAFFGQGTRLTVV.

This chain links TRBV3-1 (or the pseudogene TRBV3-2) with TRBJ2-7; 9 positions match TRBD2. Germline loops: CDR1 LGHDT, CDR2 YNNKEL (reference sequence). The CDR3 spans 16 residues. V gave up 1 base and J gave up 0 bases; unmatched junction bases: 4. CDR3 in amino acids: CASSQVSSGISYEQYF. DNA for the CDR3: TGTGCCAGCAGCCAAGTTTCTAGCGGGATCTCCTACGAGCAGTACTTC.

V gene TRBV3-1 (or the pseudogene TRBV3-2) combines with J gene TRBJ2-5, with a weak D call TRBD2 (6 bases). The germline CDR1 and CDR2 sequences are LGHDT and YNNKEL (reference sequence). The V end lost 4 bases, the J end lost 0 bases, and 12 bases lay between the germline ends. This CDR3 has 15 residues. CDR3 in DNA: TGTGCCAGCAGCCCCGGGAGCGGGTACCAAGAGACCCAGTACTTC. Its translation: CASSPGSGYQETQYF.

The chain links TRBV2 to TRBJ2-2; no clear D gene. This CDR3 contains 15 residues. The germline V gene encodes CDR1 SNHLY and CDR2 FYNNEI. Trimming shortened V by 7 bases and J by 0 bases, and 12 bases separated the two germline ends. Here the CDR3 DNA reads TGTGCCAGCAAAAAGGAGCCCGCGAACACCGGGGAGCTGTTTTTT. As protein: CASKKEPANTGELFF.

The chain combines TRBV27 with TRBJ1-6; TRBD1 is a possible D gene (6 bases). The CDR3 sequence is 17 residues long. Trimming left V 3 bases short and J 10 bases short, with 22 bases between. From germline, CDR1 is MNHEY and CDR2 SMNVEV (reference sequence). The CDR3 DNA reads TGTGCCAGCAGTTTCAGTGTTGGGGGCGGGTCGGCCTCACCCCTCCACTTT. Protein: CASSFSVGGGSASPLHF.

This rearrangement joins TRBV7-3 to TRBJ1-6; D uncertain. The CDR3 contains 12 residues. Trimming shortened V by 6 bases and J by 14 bases, and 14 bases separated the two germline ends. Germline CDR1 is SGHTA and CDR2 is FQGTGA. The DNA for the CDR3 is TGTGCCAGCAGAAAAAGCGGGTTTACCCTCCACTTT. Protein: CASRKSGFTLHF.

The V gene is TRBV30, the J gene TRBJ1-1; 10 bases line up with TRBD1. The CDR3 is made up of 14 amino acids. Germline V gene data show CDR1 as GTSNPN and CDR2 as SVGIG (reference sequence). V dropped 3 bases and J dropped 3; count of bases not matched to a gene: 4. This CDR3 reads CAWRTGTGDTEAFF. The CDR3 bases are TGTGCCTGGAGGACCGGGACAGGGGACACTGAAGCTTTCTTT.

The chain employs TRBV21-1 and TRBJ2-7; the D call of TRBD2 is as the table states it, not checked on the DNA. TRBV21-1 is a listed pseudogene. The CDR3 runs 15 residues. For the CDR3, the DNA is TGTGCCAGCAGCAAAACTCCGGGACTCCGACGGGGGCAGTACTTC. Translation: CASSKTPGLRRGQYF.

The chain carries TRBV29-1 and TRBJ2-3; 8 positions agree with TRBD2. The CDR3 covers 15 residues. V shed 5 bases and J 4 bases; nucleotides not matched to a gene: 11. CDR1 is SQVTM and CDR2 is ANQGSEA in the germline V gene. In DNA, the CDR3 is TGCAGCGTTCAGATCGGGAGGGCCGGTGCAGATACGCAGTATTTT. Its translation: CSVQIGRAGADTQYF.

The V and J genes are TRBV13 and TRBJ1-5; D perhaps matches TRBD1 (6 bases). Germline CDR1 and CDR2: PRHDT and FYEKMQ (reference sequence). V was trimmed by 2 bases and J by 6 bases, leaving 11 bases between them. CDR3 length: 14 residues. The chain's CDR3 is CASSLSGAGQPQHF. CDR3 coding DNA: TGTGCCAGCAGCTTATCAGGGGCAGGTCAGCCCCAGCATTTT.

This chain connects TRBV10-1 to TRBJ1-3; 9 nucleotides agree with TRBD1. Germline CDR1 and CDR2: WNHNN and SYGVQD (reference sequence). The CDR3 loop spans 14 amino acids. CDR3 residues: CITGTGPVGNTIYF. In nucleotides, the CDR3 is TGCATAACCGGGACAGGGCCGGTTGGAAACACCATATATTTT.

The rearrangement uses TRBV30 and TRBJ2-4; 7 nucleotides line up with TRBD1. V lost 0 bases and J lost 1; bases outside the gene matches: 3. Germline assignment: CDR1 GTSNPN and CDR2 SVGIG (reference sequence). The CDR3 loop spans 15 amino acids. CDR3 in DNA: TGTGCCTGGAGTGTCCCGGGACAGGCCAAAAACATTCAGTACTTC. It encodes CAWSVPGQAKNIQYF.

This chain uses TRBV5-8 with TRBJ2-7; the D gene is possibly TRBD1 (5 bases). From germline, CDR1 is SGHTS and CDR2 YDEGEE. Between the trimmed V and J ends, which lost 2 bases and 5 bases, there was a span of 11 bases. The CDR3 loop spans 13 amino acids. CDR3 DNA sequence: TGTGCCAGCAGCTTTCAGGGTGCCCACGAGCAGTACTTC. Translation: CASSFQGAHEQYF.

The V gene is TRBV27, the J gene TRBJ1-6; D gene ambiguous. V was pared by 7 bases and J by 8 bases, with 12 bases between. Germline CDR1 reads MNHEY; CDR2 reads SMNVEV (reference sequence). This CDR3 is 13 amino acids long. Here the CDR3 DNA reads TGTGCCAGCAAGAGCGCGGGATATTCACCCCTCCACTTT. Translation gives CASKSAGYSPLHF.

The chain recombines TRBV5-8 with TRBJ2-7, with a possible D match to TRBD1 (6 bases). The V and J ends lost 3 bases and 6 bases respectively, with 19 bases between them. The germline V gene has CDR1 SGHTS and CDR2 YDEGEE. The CDR3 is 15 residues long. The CDR3 protein is CASSWGWQGLGEQYF. The CDR3, as DNA: TGTGCCAGCAGCTGGGGATGGCAGGGGTTAGGCGAGCAGTACTTC. The full variable domain, with the rest looked up from reference TRBV5-8 and TRBJ2-7, is EAGVTQSPTHLIKTRGQQATLRCSPISGHTSVYWYQQALGLGLQFLLWYDEGEERNRGNFPPRFSGRQFPNYSSELNVNALELEDSALYLCASSWGWQGLGEQYFGPGTRLTVT.

V and J are TRBV5-8 and TRBJ2-3; tentative D call: TRBD1 (5 bases). V lost 0 bases and J 5 bases, leaving 13 bases between the germline ends. The CDR3 is made up of 15 amino acids. Germline assignment: CDR1 SGHTS and CDR2 YDEGEE. Here the CDR3 reads CASSLEVRAGDTQYF. CDR3 in DNA: TGTGCCAGCAGCTTGGAGGTCAGGGCAGGAGATACGCAGTATTTT.

The chain employs TRBV15 and TRBJ1-5, with 7 bases identical to TRBD1. The CDR3 is made up of 15 amino acids. Germline CDR1 is LNHNV and CDR2 is YYDKDF (reference sequence). V trimming: 2 bases; J trimming: 2 bases; junction bases outside the gene matches: 3. CDR3 region: CATSRQGDGNQPQHF. The CDR3 DNA reads as TGTGCCACCAGCAGACAGGGGGACGGCAATCAGCCCCAGCATTTT.

This clone has just one count. The genes are TRBV7-9 and TRBJ2-7; 9 nucleotides match TRBD1. Germline V gene sequence: CDR1 SEHNR, CDR2 FQNEAQ (reference sequence). The CDR3 loop spans 16 amino acids. Unmatched junction bases numbered 8, after V lost 5 bases and J lost 0 bases. The CDR3 sequence is CASSGTGYPSSYEQYF. In DNA, the CDR3 is TGTGCCAGCAGCGGGACAGGGTACCCAAGCTCCTACGAGCAGTACTTC.

J is TRBJ2-7 and V is TRBV13, with TRBD1 matching over 8 bases. After removal of 5 bases from V and 1 base from J, the junction contained 16 bases not matched to a gene. The germline V gene encodes CDR1 PRHDT and CDR2 FYEKMQ (reference sequence). The CDR3 runs to 18 residues. The CDR3, as DNA: TGTGCCAGCAGCGGGCCGGGACAGGCGTCCCTCTCATCCTACGAGCAGTACTTC. Its protein product is CASSGPGQASLSSYEQYF.

The chain carries TRBV19 and TRBJ1-5; D is uncertain. Germline V gene lookup returns CDR1 LNHDA and CDR2 SQIVND (reference sequence). Trimming stripped 5 bases from V and 0 bases from J, with 11 bases between. The CDR3 sequence is 15 residues long. The CDR3 nucleotides read TGTGCCAGTAGTGTGGCCCCGTATAGCAATCAGCCCCAGCATTTT. This codes for CASSVAPYSNQPQHF.

The chain recombines TRBV28 with TRBJ1-1, with 8 bases lining up with TRBD1. Germline lookup yields CDR1 MDHEN and CDR2 SYDVKM. J lost 5 bases, V lost 3 bases, and 8 bases had no gene match. This CDR3 spans 15 amino acids. The CDR3 sequence: CASSLPTGVWTEAFF. CDR3 DNA sequence: TGTGCCAGCAGTTTGCCGACAGGGGTATGGACTGAAGCTTTCTTT.

The chain links TRBV11-2 to TRBJ2-3; TRBD2 aligns across 7 bases. CDR3 length: 15 amino acids. V dropped 1 base and J dropped 1; count of bases not matched to a gene: 2. Germline values: CDR1 SGHAT, CDR2 FQNNGV. The CDR3 loop is CASSLAGGRTDTQYF. The CDR3 region has the DNA TGTGCCAGCAGCTTAGCGGGAGGCCGCACAGATACGCAGTATTTT.

The rearrangement uses TRBV4-2 and TRBJ2-1, with 9 bases aligning to TRBD2. Trimming took 3 bases from V and 7 from J; bases not matched to a gene: 10. Germline V gene lookup returns CDR1 LGHNA and CDR2 YNFKEQ. There are 16 residues in the CDR3. CDR3 residues: CASSHVATSGWNEQFF. The CDR3, as DNA: TGTGCCAGCAGCCACGTAGCGACTAGCGGTTGGAATGAGCAGTTCTTC.

The CDR3 coding sequence is TGTGCCAGCAGCTTAGAACCGAACAGGGTGGGAGGCTACACCTTC. Translating it yields CASSLEPNRVGGYTF. The chain joins TRBV7-2 to TRBJ1-2; tentatively, D is TRBD1 (6 bases). CDR3 size: 15 residues. Trimming pared 1 base from V and 8 bases from J, leaving 17 bases between. Looked up from germline, CDR1 is SGHTA and CDR2 is FQGNSA.

This chain uses TRBV28 with TRBJ1-6; unclear D gene. The CDR3 sequence is 12 residues long. Trimming shortened V by 7 bases and J by 8 bases, and 9 bases separated the two germline ends. Germline V gene data show CDR1 as MDHEN and CDR2 as SYDVKM. The CDR3 DNA follows: TGTGCCAGCAAACAGATGGATTCACCCCTCCACTTT. Protein product: CASKQMDSPLHF.

The chain carries TRBV28 and TRBJ2-7; the match to TRBD1 covers 9 bases. Germline CDR1 is MDHEN and CDR2 is SYDVKM. Trimming removed 4 bases from V and 3 bases from J; junction bases left unmatched: 7. The CDR3 has 15 residues. The CDR3 protein is CASSSTGQGFYEQYF. CDR3 sequence (DNA): TGTGCCAGCAGTTCAACAGGACAGGGGTTCTACGAGCAGTACTTC.

Here the CDR3 reads CASSSPGSESDTQYF. As DNA, the CDR3 is TGTGCCAGCAGTTCTCCCGGTTCCGAGTCAGATACGCAGTATTTT. The V gene is TRBV28, the J gene TRBJ2-3, with D unclear. The CDR3 covers 15 residues. Deletions cut 4 bases from V and 4 bases from J, with 15 bases between. The germline V gene encodes CDR1 MDHEN and CDR2 SYDVKM.

The gene calls are TRBV19 and TRBJ2-5; tentative D call: TRBD1 (5 bases). The V end was cut by 10 bases, the J end by 1 base, with 16 bases between. The CDR3 runs to 14 residues. Germline assignment: CDR1 LNHDA and CDR2 SQIVND (reference sequence). CDR3 residues: CATSPDSIQETQYF. The CDR3 bases are TGTGCCACCAGTCCCGACAGCATCCAAGAGACCCAGTACTTC.

CDR3: CASSPRRVSTNSPLHF. The CDR3 coding sequence is TGTGCCAGCAGCCCACGGAGGGTATCCACAAATTCACCCCTCCACTTT. The rearrangement uses TRBV5-8 and TRBJ1-6; D ambiguous. The CDR3 spans 16 residues. The V end lost 4 bases, the J end lost 7 bases, and 18 bases lay between the germline ends. The germline V gene has CDR1 SGHTS and CDR2 YDEGEE. Full variable domain (missing parts from reference TRBV5-8 and TRBJ1-6): EAGVTQSPTHLIKTRGQQATLRCSPISGHTSVYWYQQALGLGLQFLLWYDEGEERNRGNFPPRFSGRQFPNYSSELNVNALELEDSALYLCASSPRRVSTNSPLHFGNGTRLTVT.